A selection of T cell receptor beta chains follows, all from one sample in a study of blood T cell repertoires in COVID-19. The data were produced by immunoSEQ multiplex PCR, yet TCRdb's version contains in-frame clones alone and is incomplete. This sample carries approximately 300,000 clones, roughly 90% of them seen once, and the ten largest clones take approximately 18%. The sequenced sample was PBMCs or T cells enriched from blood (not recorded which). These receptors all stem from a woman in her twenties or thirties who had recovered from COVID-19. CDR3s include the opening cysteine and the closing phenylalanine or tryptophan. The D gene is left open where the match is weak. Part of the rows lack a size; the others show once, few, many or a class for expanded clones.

cdr3_nt: TGTGCCAGTAGGGGGACAGGGGCAATCAGCTCCTACGAGCAGTACTTC
cdr3_aa: CASRGTGAISSYEQYF
j_call: TRBJ2-7
d_call: TRBD1
clone_size: .
v_call: TRBV19

cdr3_nt: TGTGCCAGCAACCCGACAGGGGGAGGCTACACCTTC
cdr3_aa: CASNPTGGGYTF
j_call: TRBJ1-2
d_call: TRBD1
clone_size: .
v_call: TRBV6-2/TRBV6-3

cdr3_nt: TGTGCCTCCAGGGGGACAGGCACAGATACGCAGTATTTT
cdr3_aa: CASRGTGTDTQYF
j_call: TRBJ2-3
d_call: TRBD1
clone_size: once
v_call: TRBV7-3

cdr3_nt: TGTGCCACCAGCAGACAAAGACAGGGCGTAGGGACCCAGTACTTC
cdr3_aa: CATSRQRQGVGTQYF
j_call: TRBJ2-5
d_call: TRBD1
clone_size: .
v_call: TRBV15

cdr3_nt: TGTGCCAGCAGCGCGCTTCAACAGGGGGCAAGTACTGAAGCTTTCTTT
cdr3_aa: CASSALQQGASTEAFF
j_call: TRBJ1-1
d_call: TRBD1
clone_size: .
v_call: TRBV28

cdr3_nt: TGCGCCAGCAGCCAAGATTCGGTACAGGGCTCCTACAATGAGCAGTTCTTC
cdr3_aa: CASSQDSVQGSYNEQFF
j_call: TRBJ2-1
d_call: .
clone_size: .
v_call: TRBV4-1

cdr3_nt: TGTGCCAGCAGCTCATATCCACTATACAATGAGCAGTTCTTC
cdr3_aa: CASSSYPLYNEQFF
j_call: TRBJ2-1
d_call: .
clone_size: .
v_call: TRBV7-9

cdr3_nt: TGTGCCAGCAGAGACGGGGACAGGGGCCTATGGGACATTCAGTACTTC
cdr3_aa: CASRDGDRGLWDIQYF
j_call: TRBJ2-4
d_call: TRBD1
clone_size: .
v_call: TRBV7-2

cdr3_nt: TGCGCCAGCAGCCAACAGGGTGCCTACGAGCAGTACTTC
cdr3_aa: CASSQQGAYEQYF
j_call: TRBJ2-7
d_call: .
clone_size: .
v_call: TRBV4-3

cdr3_nt: TGTGCCAGCAGCGTAATAGCGGGGGGGCTCGCAGATACGCAGTATTTT
cdr3_aa: CASSVIAGGLADTQYF
j_call: TRBJ2-3
d_call: TRBD2
clone_size: .
v_call: TRBV9

cdr3_nt: TGTGCCAGCAGTATCGGACAGCCCACAGATACGCAGTATTTT
cdr3_aa: CASSIGQPTDTQYF
j_call: TRBJ2-3
d_call: .
clone_size: .
v_call: TRBV28

cdr3_nt: TGTGCCAGCAGCGCCTCCTTGACAGGCAACACCGGGGAGCTGTTTTTT
cdr3_aa: CASSASLTGNTGELFF
j_call: TRBJ2-2
d_call: .
clone_size: .
v_call: TRBV9

cdr3_nt: TGTGCCACCAGCAGAGATATCCTACCAACCGGGGAGCTGTTTTTT
cdr3_aa: CATSRDILPTGELFF
j_call: TRBJ2-2
d_call: .
clone_size: .
v_call: TRBV15

cdr3_nt: TGTGCCACCAGTGACCCTACAAGGAGCTCCTACAATGAGCAGTTCTTC
cdr3_aa: CATSDPTRSSYNEQFF
j_call: TRBJ2-1
d_call: .
clone_size: .
v_call: TRBV24-1

cdr3_nt: TGTGCCAGCAGCCAAATAGCGGGGGCCGTGGGTGGTGAGCAGTTCTTC
cdr3_aa: CASSQIAGAVGGEQFF
j_call: TRBJ2-1
d_call: TRBD2
clone_size: .
v_call: TRBV3-1/TRBV3-2

cdr3_nt: TGTGCCAGCAGCTGGGGACAGGGGAGCCGCTCCTATAATTCACCCCTCCACTTT
cdr3_aa: CASSWGQGSRSYNSPLHF
j_call: TRBJ1-6
d_call: TRBD1
clone_size: .
v_call: TRBV7-2

cdr3_nt: TGCGCCAGCAGCCCAAAGGGACAGCTAGCCTCCCCCTCTGGAAACACCATATATTTT
cdr3_aa: CASSPKGQLASPSGNTIYF
j_call: TRBJ1-3
d_call: TRBD1
clone_size: .
v_call: TRBV5-1

cdr3_nt: TGTGCCAGCAGCTTCCGTAGCGGGGGGCTCCCCTACGAGCAGTACTTC
cdr3_aa: CASSFRSGGLPYEQYF
j_call: TRBJ2-7
d_call: TRBD2
clone_size: .
v_call: TRBV13

cdr3_nt: TGTGCCAGCAGCAAAGCGCAGGGTAGGCGAACTAGCACAGATACGCAGTATTTT
cdr3_aa: CASSKAQGRRTSTDTQYF
j_call: TRBJ2-3
d_call: .
clone_size: .
v_call: TRBV21-1

cdr3_nt: TGTGCCAGCAGCTCATCGCGGACTAGCGGAGGCACAGATACGCAGTATTTT
cdr3_aa: CASSSSRTSGGTDTQYF
j_call: TRBJ2-3
d_call: TRBD2
clone_size: .
v_call: TRBV11-2

cdr3_nt: TGTGCCAGCAGCTTAGTGTTAGTGGGGGGAGGCAATGAGCAGTTCTTC
cdr3_aa: CASSLVLVGGGNEQFF
j_call: TRBJ2-1
d_call: .
clone_size: .
v_call: TRBV7-6

cdr3_nt: TGTGCCAGCAGCCCAGGCGGAGGGAACAATCAGCCCCAGCATTTT
cdr3_aa: CASSPGGGNNQPQHF
j_call: TRBJ1-5
d_call: .
clone_size: .
v_call: TRBV3-1/TRBV3-2

cdr3_nt: TGTGCCACGTCGGGGAGTATGACTGAAGCTTTCTTT
cdr3_aa: CATSGSMTEAFF
j_call: TRBJ1-1
d_call: .
clone_size: once
v_call: TRBV12-3/TRBV12-4

cdr3_nt: TGTGCCAGCAGCCAAGATCAGGCGGGTCGAACCTACAATGAGCAGTTCTTC
cdr3_aa: CASSQDQAGRTYNEQFF
j_call: TRBJ2-1
d_call: .
clone_size: .
v_call: TRBV4-2

cdr3_nt: TGCGCCAGCAGCCAAGACCCGGGAGGTGGAGATACGCAGTATTTT
cdr3_aa: CASSQDPGGGDTQYF
j_call: TRBJ2-3
d_call: TRBD2
clone_size: .
v_call: TRBV4-3

cdr3_nt: TGTGCCAGCAGTTGGGGGGTGGGTGAAAAACTGTTTTTT
cdr3_aa: CASSWGVGEKLFF
j_call: TRBJ1-4
d_call: .
clone_size: .
v_call: TRBV27

cdr3_nt: TGTGCCACCAGCCTCCAAGGGGGTACACACACCGGGGAGCTGTTTTTT
cdr3_aa: CATSLQGGTHTGELFF
j_call: TRBJ2-2
d_call: .
clone_size: .
v_call: TRBV24-1

cdr3_nt: TGTGCCAGTAGTACCCCTGGCCACTACGAGCAGTACTTC
cdr3_aa: CASSTPGHYEQYF
j_call: TRBJ2-7
d_call: .
clone_size: .
v_call: TRBV19

cdr3_nt: TGCGCCAGCAGCTTGCCAGGGATCACTGAAGCTTTCTTT
cdr3_aa: CASSLPGITEAFF
j_call: TRBJ1-1
d_call: .
clone_size: .
v_call: TRBV5-1

cdr3_nt: TGTGCCAGCAGTCGACAGGGGGCTCGAGAGACCCAGTACTTC
cdr3_aa: CASSRQGARETQYF
j_call: TRBJ2-5
d_call: TRBD1
clone_size: .
v_call: TRBV6-5

cdr3_nt: TGTGCCAGTAGTATTTTGGACAGGAACAATGAGCAGTTCTTC
cdr3_aa: CASSILDRNNEQFF
j_call: TRBJ2-1
d_call: TRBD1
clone_size: .
v_call: TRBV19

cdr3_nt: TGTGCCAGTTCGACAGGGATCTATGGCTACACCTTC
cdr3_aa: CASSTGIYGYTF
j_call: TRBJ1-2
d_call: TRBD1
clone_size: .
v_call: TRBV25-1

cdr3_nt: TGCGCCAGCAGCAGCTTGGAGGGAGGTCCAGGGGGCGCGACTGAAGCTTTCTTT
cdr3_aa: CASSSLEGGPGGATEAFF
j_call: TRBJ1-1
d_call: TRBD1
clone_size: .
v_call: TRBV5-1

cdr3_nt: TGTGCCAGCAGCGGGACAGGGGGCGAACAGCCCCAGCATTTT
cdr3_aa: CASSGTGGEQPQHF
j_call: TRBJ1-5
d_call: TRBD1
clone_size: .
v_call: TRBV6-2/TRBV6-3

cdr3_nt: TGTGCCAGCAGCTTAGGGGACAGGGTCTATGACGAGCAGTACTTC
cdr3_aa: CASSLGDRVYDEQYF
j_call: TRBJ2-7
d_call: TRBD1
clone_size: .
v_call: TRBV7-9

cdr3_nt: TGTGCCAGCAGCGGAGGGACTCAGCCCCAGCATTTT
cdr3_aa: CASSGGTQPQHF
j_call: TRBJ1-5
d_call: .
clone_size: .
v_call: TRBV3-1/TRBV3-2

cdr3_nt: TGTGCCAGCAGCTTGAATAGAAAAGAGACCCAGTACTTC
cdr3_aa: CASSLNRKETQYF
j_call: TRBJ2-5
d_call: .
clone_size: .
v_call: TRBV11-3

cdr3_nt: TGTGCCAGCAGTGGCCCAGTCGGGGGGGGCACAGATACGCAGTATTTT
cdr3_aa: CASSGPVGGGTDTQYF
j_call: TRBJ2-3
d_call: TRBD2
clone_size: .
v_call: TRBV2

cdr3_nt: TGTGCCAGCAGTGATTTGGCTAGCGGGGGGGCCGTATATAGCACAGATACGCAGTATTTT
cdr3_aa: CASSDLASGGAVYSTDTQYF
j_call: TRBJ2-3
d_call: TRBD2
clone_size: .
v_call: TRBV6-1

cdr3_nt: TGTGCCAGCAGCCCCGGGACCTACGAGCAGTACTTC
cdr3_aa: CASSPGTYEQYF
j_call: TRBJ2-7
d_call: .
clone_size: once
v_call: TRBV7-6

cdr3_nt: TGTGCCAGCAGTCTTCCCTACAGGGGCGGGCAGCCCCAGCATTTT
cdr3_aa: CASSLPYRGGQPQHF
j_call: TRBJ1-5
d_call: TRBD1
clone_size: .
v_call: TRBV28

cdr3_nt: TGTGCCAGCACCCTTCGTCGTGGGCCGATTACTAACTATGGCTACACCTTC
cdr3_aa: CASTLRRGPITNYGYTF
j_call: TRBJ1-2
d_call: .
clone_size: .
v_call: TRBV28

cdr3_nt: TGTGCCAGTAATGACAGGGAGTCTGGTACTGAAGCTTTCTTT
cdr3_aa: CASNDRESGTEAFF
j_call: TRBJ1-1
d_call: TRBD1
clone_size: .
v_call: TRBV19

cdr3_nt: TGTGCCAGCAGTTACTACCAGGGGTATGGCTACACCTTC
cdr3_aa: CASSYYQGYGYTF
j_call: TRBJ1-2
d_call: .
clone_size: .
v_call: TRBV6-5